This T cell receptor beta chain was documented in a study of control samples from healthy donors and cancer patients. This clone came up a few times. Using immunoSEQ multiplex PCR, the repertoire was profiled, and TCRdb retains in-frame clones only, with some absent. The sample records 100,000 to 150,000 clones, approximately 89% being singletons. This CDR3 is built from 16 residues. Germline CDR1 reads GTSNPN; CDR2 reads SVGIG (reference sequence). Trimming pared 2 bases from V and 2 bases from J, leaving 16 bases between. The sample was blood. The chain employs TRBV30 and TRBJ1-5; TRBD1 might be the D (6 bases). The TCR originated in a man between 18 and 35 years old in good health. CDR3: CAWSLAGAWGNQPQHF. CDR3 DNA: TGTGCCTGGAGTCTGGCAGGGGCTTGGGGCAATCAGCCCCAGCATTTT.